This T cell receptor (beta chain) emerged from a study of blood T cell repertoires in COVID-19. In the study overall: Some COVID-19 samples were acute and others convalescent; all came from the United States, Italy and Spain.

In the original workflow: Estimation of nucleated cell counts relied on the amplification of reference gene primers. Clones were sequenced by immunoSEQ multiplex PCR, and TCRdb holds only the in-frame ones, with some missing. The DNA was the basis for D and trimming; V, J and clone size are from that table. This table holds about 99,000 clones, around 92% found once. This CDR3 is built from 15 residues. Trimming removed 5 bases from V and 5 bases from J; junction bases left unmatched: 6. Germline V gives CDR1 SGHAT, CDR2 FQDESV (reference sequence). The clonotype was recovered from a woman aged 55-75 years with acute or convalescent COVID-19. The material sequenced was peripheral blood. The V gene is TRBV11-1, the J gene TRBJ1-1, with 12 positions matching TRBD1. CDR3: CASSLGTGGLTEAFF. CDR3 DNA sequence: TGTGCCAGCAGCCTCGGGACAGGGGGCTTGACTGAAGCTTTCTTT.